This entry concerns a single T cell receptor (beta chain). What it binds is not known. Among the donors, all were Caucasian adults who lived in Nashville, Tennessee. Germline V gene data show CDR1 as SQVTM and CDR2 as ANQGSEA. V dropped 2 bases and J dropped 1; count of bases not matched to a gene: 5. The CDR3 runs 15 residues. Each PCR replicate from the sorted subsets contained 150 to 250 ng DNA, which is tens of thousands of T cell genomes. Sequenced by immunoSEQ multiplex PCR; TCRdb stores in-frame clones only, minus some. The table has 900,000 to 1,200,000 clones, approximately 80% seen once; the top ten hold roughly 0.61%. The sample is drawn from a study of shared clonotypes between healthy human individuals. Study-level results: Tissue TCR repertoires likely differ from these blood-only repertoires. Approximately 5.4% of naive CD4 clonotypes were common to four donors.

The chain recombines TRBV29-1 with TRBJ2-1, with 7 bases lining up with TRBD1. The sample taken for sequencing was memory CD4+ T cells from PBMCs. Stated subset: CD45RA-negative fraction. The source is a man between 18 and 29 years old in good health. Some clones in this sample may be carry-over from other donors' samples. Written as DNA, the CDR3 is TGCAGCGTTGAACCCACAGGGGCGTCCTACAATGAGCAGTTCTTC. Encoded protein: CSVEPTGASYNEQFF.